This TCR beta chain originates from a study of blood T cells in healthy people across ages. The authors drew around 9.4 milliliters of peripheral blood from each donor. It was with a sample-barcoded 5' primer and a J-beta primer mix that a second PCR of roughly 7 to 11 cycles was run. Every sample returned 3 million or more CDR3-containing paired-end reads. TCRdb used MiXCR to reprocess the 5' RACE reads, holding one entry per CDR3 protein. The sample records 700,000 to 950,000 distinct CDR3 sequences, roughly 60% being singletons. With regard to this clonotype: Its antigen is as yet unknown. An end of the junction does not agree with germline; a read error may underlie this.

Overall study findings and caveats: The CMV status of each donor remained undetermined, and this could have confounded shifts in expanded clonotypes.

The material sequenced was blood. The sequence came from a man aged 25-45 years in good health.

The DNA for the CDR3 is TGCAGCGTGGAAGAGATAGCGGGTTACACAGATACGCAGTATTTT. As protein: CSVEEIAGYTDTQYF. V gene TRBV29-1 combines with J gene TRBJ2-3; 7 bases are a match to TRBD2. Germline CDR1 is SQVTM and CDR2 is ANQGSEA. This CDR3 is built from 15 residues.